This T cell receptor beta chain was profiled in a study of blood T cell repertoires in COVID-19. Clones were read by immunoSEQ multiplex PCR, and TCRdb kept only the in-frame ones, dropping some. The table includes 100,000 to 150,000 clones, 84% detected once. The CDR3 has 18 amino acids. The germline gives CDR1 MNHEY, CDR2 SVGEGT. V trimming: 0 bases; J trimming: 1 base; junction bases outside the gene matches: 11. The source of this sequence is a man aged 55 to 70 with acute or convalescent COVID-19. What was sequenced was peripheral blood. This chain connects TRBV6-2 or TRBV6-3 to TRBJ1-1; 7 nucleotides line up with TRBD1. CDR3 coding DNA: TGTGCCAGCAGTTACTCGATGACAGGGAAGGTAAAGAACACTGAAGCTTTCTTT. Its translation is CASSYSMTGKVKNTEAFF.